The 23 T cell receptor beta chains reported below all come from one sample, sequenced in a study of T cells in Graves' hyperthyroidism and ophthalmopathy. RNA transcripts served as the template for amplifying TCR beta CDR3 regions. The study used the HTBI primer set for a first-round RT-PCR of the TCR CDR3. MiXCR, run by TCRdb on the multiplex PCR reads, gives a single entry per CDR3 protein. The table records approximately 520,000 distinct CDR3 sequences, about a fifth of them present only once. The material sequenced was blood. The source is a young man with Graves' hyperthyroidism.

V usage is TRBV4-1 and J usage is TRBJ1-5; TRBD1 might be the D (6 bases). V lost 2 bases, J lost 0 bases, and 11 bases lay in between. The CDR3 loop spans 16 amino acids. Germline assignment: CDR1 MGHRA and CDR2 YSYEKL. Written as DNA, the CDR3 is TGCGCCAGCAGCCAAATGCAGGGGACTAGCAATCAGCCCCAGCATTTT. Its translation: CASSQMQGTSNQPQHF.

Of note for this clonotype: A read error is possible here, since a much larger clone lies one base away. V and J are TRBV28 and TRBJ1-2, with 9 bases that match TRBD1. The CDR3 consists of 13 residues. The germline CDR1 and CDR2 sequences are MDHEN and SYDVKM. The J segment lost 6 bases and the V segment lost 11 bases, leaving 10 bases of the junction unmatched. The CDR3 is CAGNPGTGNGYTF. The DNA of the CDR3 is TGTGCCGGCAATCCCGGGACAGGGAATGGCTACACCTTC.

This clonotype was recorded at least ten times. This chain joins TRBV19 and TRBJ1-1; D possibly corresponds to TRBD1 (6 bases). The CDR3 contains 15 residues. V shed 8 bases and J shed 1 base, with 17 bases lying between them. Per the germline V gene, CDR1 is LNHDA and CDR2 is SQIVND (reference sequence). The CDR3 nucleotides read TGTGCCAGTCGCGGCGGACAGACCTCGAACACTGAAGCTTTCTTT. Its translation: CASRGGQTSNTEAFF.

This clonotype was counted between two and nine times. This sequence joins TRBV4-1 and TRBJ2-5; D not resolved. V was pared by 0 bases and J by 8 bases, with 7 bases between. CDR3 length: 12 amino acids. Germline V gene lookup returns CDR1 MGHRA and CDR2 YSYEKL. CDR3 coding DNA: TGCGCCAGCAGCCAAGACCTCACAACCCAGTACTTC. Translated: CASSQDLTTQYF.

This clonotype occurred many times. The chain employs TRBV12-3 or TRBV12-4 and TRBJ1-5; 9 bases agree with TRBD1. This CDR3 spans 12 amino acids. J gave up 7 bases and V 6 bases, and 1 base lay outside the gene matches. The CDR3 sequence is CASRDRGQPQHF. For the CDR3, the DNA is TGTGCCAGCAGGGACAGGGGCCAGCCCCAGCATTTT.

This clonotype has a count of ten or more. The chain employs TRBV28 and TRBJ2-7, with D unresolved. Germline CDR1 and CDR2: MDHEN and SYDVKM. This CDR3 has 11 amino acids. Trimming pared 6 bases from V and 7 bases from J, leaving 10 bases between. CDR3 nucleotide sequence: TGTGCCAGCAGCCTTAATCGGGAGCAGTACTTC. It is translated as CASSLNREQYF.

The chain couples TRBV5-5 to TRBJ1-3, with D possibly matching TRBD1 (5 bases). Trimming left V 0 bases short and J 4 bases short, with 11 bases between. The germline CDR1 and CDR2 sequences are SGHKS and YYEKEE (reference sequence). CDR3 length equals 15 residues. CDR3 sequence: CASSLGRVEGNTIYF. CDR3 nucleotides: TGTGCCAGCAGCTTGGGCAGGGTGGAAGGAAACACCATATATTTT.

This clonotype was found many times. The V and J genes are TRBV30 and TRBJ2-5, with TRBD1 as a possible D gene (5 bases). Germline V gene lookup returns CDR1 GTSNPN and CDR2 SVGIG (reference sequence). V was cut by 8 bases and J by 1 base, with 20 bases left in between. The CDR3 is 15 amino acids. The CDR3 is CATLRKGAPQETQYF. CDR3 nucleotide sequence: TGTGCCACCCTTCGGAAAGGGGCTCCCCAAGAGACCCAGTACTTC.

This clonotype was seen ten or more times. CDR3 sequence (DNA): TGCGCCAGCAGCCAATCGGCGCACGGGATCTACGAGCAGTACTTC. It specifies CASSQSAHGIYEQYF. The chain is built from TRBV4-1 and TRBJ2-7; weak D call: TRBD2 (5 bases). The germline CDR1 and CDR2 sequences are MGHRA and YSYEKL. The CDR3 is 15 residues long. V lost 2 bases to trimming and J lost 3 bases, with 14 bases between them.

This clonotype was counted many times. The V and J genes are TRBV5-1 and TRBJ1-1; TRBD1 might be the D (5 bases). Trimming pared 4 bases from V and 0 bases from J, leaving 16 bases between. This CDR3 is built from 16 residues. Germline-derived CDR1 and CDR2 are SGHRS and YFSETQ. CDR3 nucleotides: TGCGCCAGCAGCGGTCCGGGACCTAGCCTGAACACTGAAGCTTTCTTT. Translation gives CASSGPGPSLNTEAFF.

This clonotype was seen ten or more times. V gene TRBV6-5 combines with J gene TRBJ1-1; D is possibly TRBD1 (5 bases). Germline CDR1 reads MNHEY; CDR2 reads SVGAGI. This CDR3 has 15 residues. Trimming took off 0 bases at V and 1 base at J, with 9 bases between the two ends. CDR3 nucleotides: TGTGCCAGCAGTTACTCTGGGGGATCGAACACTGAAGCTTTCTTT. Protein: CASSYSGGSNTEAFF.

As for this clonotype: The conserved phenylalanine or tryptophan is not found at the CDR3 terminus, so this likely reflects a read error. The CDR3 region is CSVWTGGGEAFL. The DNA of the CDR3 is TGCAGCGTTTGGACAGGGGGAGGTGAAGCTTTCCTT. The genes are TRBV20-1 and TRBJ1-1; TRBD1 matches at 10 bases. Germline loops: CDR1 DFQATT, CDR2 SNEGSKA (reference sequence). The CDR3 is made up of 12 amino acids.

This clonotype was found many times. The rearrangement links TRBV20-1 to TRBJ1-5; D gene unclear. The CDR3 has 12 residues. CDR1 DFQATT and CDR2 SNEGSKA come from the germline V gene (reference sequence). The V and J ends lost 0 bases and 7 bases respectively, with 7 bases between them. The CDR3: CSAREVGQPQHF. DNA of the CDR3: TGCAGTGCTAGAGAGGTAGGACAGCCCCAGCATTTT.

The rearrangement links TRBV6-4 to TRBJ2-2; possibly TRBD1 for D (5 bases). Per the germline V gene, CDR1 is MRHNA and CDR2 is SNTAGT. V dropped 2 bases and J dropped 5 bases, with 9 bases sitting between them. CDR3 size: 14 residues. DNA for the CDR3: TGTGCCAGCAGTGACAGGGCAGGGACCGGGGAGCTGTTTTTT. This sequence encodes CASSDRAGTGELFF.

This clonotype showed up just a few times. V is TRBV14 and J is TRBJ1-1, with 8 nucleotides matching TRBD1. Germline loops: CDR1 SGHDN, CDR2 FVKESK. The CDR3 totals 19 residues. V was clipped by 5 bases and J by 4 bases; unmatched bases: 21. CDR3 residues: CASSLYSPLPGQETTEAFF. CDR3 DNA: TGTGCCAGCAGCTTATATAGCCCACTACCGGGACAGGAGACCACTGAAGCTTTCTTT. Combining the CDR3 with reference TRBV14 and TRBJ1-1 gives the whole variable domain EAGVTQFPSHSVIEKGQTVTLRCDPISGHDNLYWYRRVMGKEIKFLLHFVKESKQDESGMPNNRFLAERTGGTYSTLKVQPAELEDSGVYFCASSLYSPLPGQETTEAFFGQGTRLTVV.

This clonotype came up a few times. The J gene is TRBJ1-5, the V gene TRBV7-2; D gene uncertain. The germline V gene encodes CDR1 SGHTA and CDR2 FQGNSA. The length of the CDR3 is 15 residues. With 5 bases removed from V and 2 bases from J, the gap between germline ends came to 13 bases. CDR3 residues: CASSPGERGNQPQHF. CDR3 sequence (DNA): TGTGCCAGCAGCCCAGGAGAGAGGGGCAATCAGCCCCAGCATTTT.

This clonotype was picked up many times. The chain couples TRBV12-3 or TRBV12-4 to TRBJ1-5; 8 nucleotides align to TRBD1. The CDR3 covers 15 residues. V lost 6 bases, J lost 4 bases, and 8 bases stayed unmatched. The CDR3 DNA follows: TGTGCCAGCAGCCCTGCGGGACAGGAGAATCAGCCCCAGCATTTT. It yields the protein CASSPAGQENQPQHF.

CDR3 residues: CASSSDTIALHF. The CDR3 coding sequence is TGTGCCAGCAGTTCGGACACCATAGCCCTCCACTTT. The chain combines TRBV27 with TRBJ1-6; tentatively, D is TRBD1 (5 bases). Trimming pared 4 bases from V and 14 bases from J, leaving 12 bases between. The germline V gene has CDR1 MNHEY and CDR2 SMNVEV (reference sequence). The CDR3 is made up of 12 amino acids.

Written as DNA, the CDR3 is TGTGCCAGCAGCGATAACAGGGGCGTTAACTATGGCTACACCTTC. Its protein product is CASSDNRGVNYGYTF. J is TRBJ1-2 and V is TRBV6-1, with 7 positions matching TRBD1. Germline V gene data show CDR1 as MNHNS and CDR2 as SASEGT. Losses at the gene ends were 6 bases for V and 1 base for J; bases not matched to a gene: 8. The CDR3 runs to 15 residues.

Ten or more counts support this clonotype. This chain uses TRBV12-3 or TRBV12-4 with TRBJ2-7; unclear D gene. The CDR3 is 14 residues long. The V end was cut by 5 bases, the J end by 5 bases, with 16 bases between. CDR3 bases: TGTGCCAGCAGTCCGTCCCTTCTCGGCCACGAGCAGTACTTC. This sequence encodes CASSPSLLGHEQYF.

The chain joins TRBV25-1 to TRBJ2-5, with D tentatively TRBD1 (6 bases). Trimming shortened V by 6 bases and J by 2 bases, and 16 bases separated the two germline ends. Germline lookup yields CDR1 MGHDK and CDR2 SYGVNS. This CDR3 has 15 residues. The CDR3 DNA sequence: TGTGCCAGCAGCCCCCTCAGGGGCCCGCAAGAGACCCAGTACTTC. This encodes CASSPLRGPQETQYF.

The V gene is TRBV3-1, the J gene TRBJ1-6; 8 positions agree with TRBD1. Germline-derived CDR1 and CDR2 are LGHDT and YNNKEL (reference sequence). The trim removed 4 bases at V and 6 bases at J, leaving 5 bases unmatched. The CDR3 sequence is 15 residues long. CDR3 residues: CASSRDRGSNSPLHF. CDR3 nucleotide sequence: TGTGCCAGCAGCCGAGACAGGGGTAGTAATTCACCCCTCCACTTT.

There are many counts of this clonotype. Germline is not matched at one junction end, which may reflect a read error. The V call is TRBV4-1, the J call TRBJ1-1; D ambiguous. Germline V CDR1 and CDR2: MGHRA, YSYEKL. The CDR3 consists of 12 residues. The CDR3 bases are TGCGCCAACAGCCAAGGAGGGACTGAAGCTTTCTTT. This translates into CANSQGGTEAFF.